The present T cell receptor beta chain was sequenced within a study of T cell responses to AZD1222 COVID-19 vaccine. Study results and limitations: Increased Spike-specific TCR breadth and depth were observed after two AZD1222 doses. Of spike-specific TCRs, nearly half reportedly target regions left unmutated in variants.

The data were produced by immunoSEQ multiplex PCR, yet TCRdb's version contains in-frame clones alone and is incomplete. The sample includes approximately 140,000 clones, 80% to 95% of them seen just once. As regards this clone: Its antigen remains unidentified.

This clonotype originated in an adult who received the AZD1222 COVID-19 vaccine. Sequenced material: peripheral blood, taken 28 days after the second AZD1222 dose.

The CDR3 sequence: CASSGQNTGELFF. In DNA form, the CDR3 reads TGTGCCAGCAGTGGTCAGAACACCGGGGAGCTGTTTTTT. This chain links TRBV2 with TRBJ2-2, with no clear D. The CDR3 sequence is 13 residues long. V lost 4 bases and J 1 base, leaving 4 bases between the germline ends. Germline assignment: CDR1 SNHLY and CDR2 FYNNEI.